A selection of T cell receptor beta chains follows, all from one sample in a study of blood T cell repertoires in COVID-19. Using immunoSEQ multiplex PCR, the repertoire was profiled, and TCRdb retains in-frame clones only, with some absent. This table holds 150,000 to 200,000 clones, about 90% found once. Source material: peripheral blood. Receptors originate from a woman in her sixties with COVID-19, enrolled during active disease. Both conserved end residues are part of each CDR3. A D gene is named only where the DNA matches it firmly. Clone size appears in some rows only: once, few, many, or a class for an expanded clone.

few	TRBV11-2	TRBD1	TRBJ1-2	CASNPWAGGGPGYTF	TGTGCCAGCAATCCCTGGGCCGGAGGGGGCCCTGGCTACACCTTC
NA	TRBV18	NA	TRBJ2-7	CASSAAGRFSYEQYF	TGTGCCAGCTCAGCAGCAGGGAGGTTCTCCTACGAGCAGTACTTC
many	TRBV19	TRBD2	TRBJ2-7	CASKTSGSSYEQYF	TGTGCCAGTAAAACTAGCGGGAGCTCCTACGAGCAGTACTTC
NA	TRBV7-2	TRBD1	TRBJ1-5	CASSSGGRGNQPQHF	TGTGCCAGCAGTTCAGGGGGCAGGGGCAATCAGCCCCAGCATTTT
NA	TRBV5-1	TRBD2	TRBJ2-2	CASSLSQRGVTGAGELFF	TGCGCCAGCAGCTTGAGTCAGCGGGGAGTAACTGGTGCCGGGGAGCTGTTTTTT
NA	TRBV11-2	TRBD1	TRBJ2-7	CASSSSGTGPYEQYF	TGTGCCAGCAGCTCCTCCGGGACAGGACCCTACGAGCAGTACTTC
NA	TRBV29-1	TRBD2	TRBJ2-7	CSVGTSGSWGEQYF	TGCAGCGTAGGGACTAGCGGGAGTTGGGGGGAGCAGTACTTC
few	TRBV4-3	NA	TRBJ2-3	CASSQGGLSTDTQYF	TGCGCCAGCAGCCAAGGAGGTCTTAGCACAGATACGCAGTATTTT
few	TRBV12-3/TRBV12-4	NA	TRBJ1-2	CASTGGVYGYTF	TGTGCCAGCACCGGGGGAGTCTATGGCTACACCTTC
NA	TRBV15	TRBD1	TRBJ2-7	CATSGQVIYEQYF	TGTGCCACCAGCGGACAGGTGATATACGAGCAGTACTTC
NA	TRBV27	TRBD2	TRBJ2-4	CASSLSGLAAQDGKNIQYF	TGTGCCAGCAGTTTATCGGGACTAGCGGCACAAGATGGCAAAAACATTCAGTACTTC